This T cell receptor (beta chain) was sequenced during a study of blood T cells in healthy people across ages. Study results and caveats: Roughly linearly, TCR beta diversity per million T cells fell as age increased. The authors considered diversity estimates from one million T cells to be underestimates.

Germline CDR1 reads DFQATT; CDR2 reads SNEGSKA (reference sequence). V lost 5 bases to trimming and J lost 5 bases; unmatched junction nucleotides: 12. CDR3 size: 15 residues. As regards this clonotype: Antigen specificity is unknown.

For the second PCR, which ran for about 6 to 11 cycles, a sample-barcoded 5' primer and a J-beta primer mix were used. From the 5' RACE reads, TCRdb called clonotypes with MiXCR, one entry per CDR3 protein. In the table there are about 830,000 distinct CDR3 sequences, 58% of which are singletons. The sample comprised blood. The source of this sequence is a man aged 25 to 40 in good health. The chain recombines TRBV20-1 with TRBJ2-7; TRBD2 aligns across 10 bases. The CDR3 DNA is TGCAGTGCTCTTAGCGGGAGGTCGCCTGTCGACGAGCAGTACTTC. Amino acids: CSALSGRSPVDEQYF.